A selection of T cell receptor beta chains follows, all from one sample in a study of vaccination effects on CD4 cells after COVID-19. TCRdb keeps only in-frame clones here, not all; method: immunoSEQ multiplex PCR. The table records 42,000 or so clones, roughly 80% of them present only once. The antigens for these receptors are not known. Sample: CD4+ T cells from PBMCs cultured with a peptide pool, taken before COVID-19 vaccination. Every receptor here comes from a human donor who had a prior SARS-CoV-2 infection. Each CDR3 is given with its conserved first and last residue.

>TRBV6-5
CASNDPTDTQYF
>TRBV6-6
CASSYPGGLGTGELFF
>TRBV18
CASSGTGGTSPLHF
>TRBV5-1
CASSRETGKNTEAFF
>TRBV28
CASSKIHGHNQPQHF
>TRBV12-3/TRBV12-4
CASSLRVNQPQHF
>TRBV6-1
CASSEAQRPEAFF
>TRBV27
CASKPRMVGGVLGEQYF
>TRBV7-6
CASSLAVGGSYEQYF
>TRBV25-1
CASSDYVTGGSTDTQYF
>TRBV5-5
CASRGIVGTGGSPLHF
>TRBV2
CASSEASGGETQYF
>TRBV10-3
CATGWMNTEAFF
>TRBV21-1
CASSKEETYTASSYNSPLHF
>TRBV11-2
CASSASGFSYNEQFF
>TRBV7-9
CASSQGLAGVSEQFF
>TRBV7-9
CASSSFPGWRHSGANVLTF
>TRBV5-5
CASSLARQGGGETQYF